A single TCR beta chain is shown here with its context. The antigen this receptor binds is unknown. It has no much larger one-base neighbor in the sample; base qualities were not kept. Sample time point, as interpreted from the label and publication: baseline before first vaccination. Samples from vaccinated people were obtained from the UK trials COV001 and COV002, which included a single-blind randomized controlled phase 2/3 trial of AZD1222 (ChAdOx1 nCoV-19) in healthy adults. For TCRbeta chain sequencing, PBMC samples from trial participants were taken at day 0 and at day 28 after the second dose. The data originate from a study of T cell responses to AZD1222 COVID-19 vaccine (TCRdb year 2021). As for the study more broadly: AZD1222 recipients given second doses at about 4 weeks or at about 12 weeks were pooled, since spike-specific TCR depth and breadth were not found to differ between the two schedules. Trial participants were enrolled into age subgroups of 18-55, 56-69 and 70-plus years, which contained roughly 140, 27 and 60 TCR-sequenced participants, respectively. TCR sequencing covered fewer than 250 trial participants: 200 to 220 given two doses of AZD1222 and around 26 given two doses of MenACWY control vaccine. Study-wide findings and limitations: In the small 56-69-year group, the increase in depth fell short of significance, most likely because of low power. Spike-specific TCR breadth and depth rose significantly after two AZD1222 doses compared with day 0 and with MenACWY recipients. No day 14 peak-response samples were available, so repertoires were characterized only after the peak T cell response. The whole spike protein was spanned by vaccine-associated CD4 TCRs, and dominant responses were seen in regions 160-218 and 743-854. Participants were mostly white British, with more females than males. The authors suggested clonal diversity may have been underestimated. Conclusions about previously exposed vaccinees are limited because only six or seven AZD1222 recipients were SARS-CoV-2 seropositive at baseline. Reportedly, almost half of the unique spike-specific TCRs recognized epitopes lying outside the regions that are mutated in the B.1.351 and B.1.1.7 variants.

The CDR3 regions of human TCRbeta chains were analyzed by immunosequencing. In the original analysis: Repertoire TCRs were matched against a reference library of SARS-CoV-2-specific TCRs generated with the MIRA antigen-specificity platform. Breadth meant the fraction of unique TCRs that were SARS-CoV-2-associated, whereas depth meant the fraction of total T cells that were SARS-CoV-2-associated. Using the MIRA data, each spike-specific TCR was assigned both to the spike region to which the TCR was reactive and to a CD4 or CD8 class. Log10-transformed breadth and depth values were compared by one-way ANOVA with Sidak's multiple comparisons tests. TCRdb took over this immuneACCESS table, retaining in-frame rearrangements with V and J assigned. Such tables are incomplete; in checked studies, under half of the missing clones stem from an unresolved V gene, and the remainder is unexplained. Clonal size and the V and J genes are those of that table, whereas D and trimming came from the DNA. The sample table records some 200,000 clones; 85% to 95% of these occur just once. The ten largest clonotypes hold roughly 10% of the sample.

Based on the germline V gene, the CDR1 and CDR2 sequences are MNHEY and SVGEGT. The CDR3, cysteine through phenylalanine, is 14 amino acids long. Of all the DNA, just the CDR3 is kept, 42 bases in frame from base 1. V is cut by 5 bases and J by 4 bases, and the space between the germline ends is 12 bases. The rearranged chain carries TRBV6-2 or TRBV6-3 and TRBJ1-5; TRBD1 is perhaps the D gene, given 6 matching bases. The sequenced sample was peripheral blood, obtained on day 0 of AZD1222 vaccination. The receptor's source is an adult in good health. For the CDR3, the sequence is CASSSRGLNQPQHF. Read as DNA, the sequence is TGTGCCAGCAGTAGCAGGGGACTTAATCAGCCCCAGCATTTT.